Shown below are 27 T cell receptor beta chains from a single sample sequenced in a study of OX40 agonist ivuxolimab in advanced cancers. This table comes from immunoSEQ multiplex PCR, and its TCRdb copy is limited to in-frame clones, with some not included. The table records around 80,000 clones, more than 75% of them present only once. The source material was CD4+ or CD8+ T cells sorted from blood, sampled in a trial of the OX40 agonist ivuxolimab. Receptors were obtained from an adult with an advanced solid tumor such as melanoma, head and neck, liver or kidney cancer.

This chain uses TRBV10-3 with TRBJ1-6; D possibly corresponds to TRBD1 (6 bases). Germline V CDR1 and CDR2: ENHRY, SYGVKD. V gave up 6 bases and J gave up 5 bases, with 14 bases separating them. The CDR3 totals 15 residues. For the CDR3, the DNA is TGTGCCATCAGCCCTCTAGGGGGGGATAATTCACCCCTCCACTTT. Amino acids: CAISPLGGDNSPLHF.

J is TRBJ1-1 and V is TRBV19; TRBD1 matches at 9 bases. V lost 7 bases and J lost 1; bases outside the gene matches: 13. Germline values: CDR1 LNHDA, CDR2 SQIVND (reference sequence). The CDR3 consists of 17 residues. The CDR3 here is CASKQSGTGFSNTEAFF. The CDR3 coding sequence is TGTGCCAGTAAGCAATCCGGGACAGGGTTTTCGAACACTGAAGCTTTCTTT. The full variable domain, its missing parts supplied by reference TRBV19 and TRBJ1-1, is DGGITQSPKYLFRKEGQNVTLSCEQNLNHDAMYWYRQDPGQGLRLIYYSQIVNDFQKGDIAEGYSVSREKKESFPLTVTSAQKNPTAFYLCASKQSGTGFSNTEAFFGQGTRLTVV.

The V call is TRBV6-5, the J call TRBJ1-5; 9 bases fit TRBD1. Trimming took 6 bases from V and 5 from J; bases not matched to a gene: 5. The length of the CDR3 is 14 residues. From germline, CDR1 is MNHEY and CDR2 SVGAGI. The CDR3: CASSSRDRDQPQHF. CDR3 bases: TGTGCCAGCAGCTCACGGGACAGGGATCAGCCCCAGCATTTT.

The rearrangement links TRBV5-1 to TRBJ1-3; D might be TRBD1 (5 bases). V shed 0 bases and J shed 0 bases, with 10 bases lying between them. The germline V gene has CDR1 SGHRS and CDR2 YFSETQ. The CDR3 sequence is 16 residues long. This CDR3 reads CASSLGQLYSGNTIYF. CDR3 bases: TGCGCCAGCAGCTTGGGACAGCTTTACTCTGGAAACACCATATATTTT.

The chain is built from TRBV11-1 and TRBJ1-2, with 8 bases identical to TRBD1. Germline values: CDR1 SGHAT, CDR2 FQDESV (reference sequence). V was clipped by 5 bases and J by 7 bases; unmatched bases: 9. The CDR3 covers 14 residues. This CDR3 is CASSPPGQAAGYTF. In DNA, the CDR3 is TGTGCCAGCAGCCCACCGGGACAGGCCGCTGGCTACACCTTC.

The table lists this clone with a count of one. The chain recombines TRBV7-2 with TRBJ2-5; D may correspond to TRBD1 or TRBD2 (6 bases each). The CDR3 totals 16 residues. Germline V gene sequence: CDR1 SGHTA, CDR2 FQGNSA. The V end lost 0 bases, the J end lost 2 bases, and 13 bases lay between the germline ends. The DNA of the CDR3 is TGTGCCAGCAGCTTAGCAGGGGGGCGCGGACAAGAGACCCAGTACTTC. Its protein product is CASSLAGGRGQETQYF.

The J gene is TRBJ1-2, the V gene TRBV30, with a tentative D call TRBD1 (6 bases). CDR1 is GTSNPN and CDR2 is SVGIG in the germline V gene (reference sequence). The CDR3 runs to 14 residues. The V end lost 1 base, the J end lost 4 bases, and 13 bases lay between the germline ends. CDR3 nucleotide sequence: TGTGCCTGGAGTGGGCAGGGGATTGCCTATGGCTACACCTTC. This sequence encodes CAWSGQGIAYGYTF.

This clone was observed a single time. V gene TRBV27 combines with J gene TRBJ2-2; no clear D. This CDR3 region has 15 residues. The germline V and J ends were trimmed by 3 bases and 1 base, with 9 bases remaining between them. CDR1 MNHEY and CDR2 SMNVEV come from the germline V gene (reference sequence). DNA for the CDR3: TGTGCCAGCAGTTTTCTTCGGAAGAACACCGGGGAGCTGTTTTTT. It translates to CASSFLRKNTGELFF.

This chain connects TRBV7-6 to TRBJ1-1; D perhaps matches TRBD1 (5 bases). Germline V CDR1 and CDR2: SGHVS, FNYEAQ. Trimming removed 2 bases at V and 7 bases at J, with 8 bases between. This CDR3 is 12 amino acids long. DNA of the CDR3: TGTGCCAGCAGCTTATCCGACAGTGAAGCTTTCTTT. It translates to CASSLSDSEAFF.

The chain is built from TRBV15 and TRBJ2-3; a weak D match, TRBD1 (6 bases). CDR3 length: 13 amino acids. V was clipped by 8 bases and J by 2 bases, with 11 bases between them. The germline CDR1 and CDR2 sequences are LNHNV and YYDKDF (reference sequence). The CDR3 nucleotides are TGTGCCACCGGGGACATCGCCACAGATACGCAGTATTTT. It encodes CATGDIATDTQYF.

This chain links TRBV7-9 with TRBJ1-2, with D unresolved. The germline CDR1 and CDR2 sequences are SEHNR and FQNEAQ (reference sequence). V lost 4 bases and J 4 bases, leaving 7 bases between the germline ends. The CDR3 length is 12 residues. The CDR3 region is CASSSGFYGYTF. Here the CDR3 DNA reads TGTGCCAGCAGCTCGGGGTTCTATGGCTACACCTTC.

This chain joins TRBV18 and TRBJ2-7; perhaps TRBD1 as D (6 bases). V was pared by 2 bases and J by 4 bases, with 18 bases between. Germline V lookup: CDR1 KGHSH, CDR2 LQKENI. This CDR3 is built from 16 residues. The CDR3, as DNA: TGTGCCAGCTCACCAGAACTAGGGGTCGGGACATACGAGCAGTACTTC. Its translation is CASSPELGVGTYEQYF.

J is TRBJ1-5 and V is TRBV19; D may be TRBD1 (6 bases). CDR1 and CDR2 (germline): LNHDA, SQIVND (reference sequence). Trimming took 5 bases from V and 2 from J, leaving 10 bases between them. The CDR3 runs to 14 residues. CDR3 in DNA: TGTGCCAGTAGTTTACAGGGCGGCAATCAGCCCCAGCATTTT. Its protein is CASSLQGGNQPQHF. The full variable domain, its missing parts supplied by reference TRBV19 and TRBJ1-5, is DGGITQSPKYLFRKEGQNVTLSCEQNLNHDAMYWYRQDPGQGLRLIYYSQIVNDFQKGDIAEGYSVSREKKESFPLTVTSAQKNPTAFYLCASSLQGGNQPQHFGDGTRLSIL.

The chain carries TRBV7-8 and TRBJ2-5, with D perhaps being TRBD1 or TRBD2 (5 bases each). Trimming took off 5 bases at V and 6 bases at J, with 19 bases between the two ends. The CDR3 extends over 15 amino acids. Germline loops: CDR1 SGHVS, CDR2 FQNEAQ. CDR3 DNA sequence: TGTGCCAGCAGCATAGGGGTGGTTTGGGAGAAGACCCAGTACTTC. Translation gives CASSIGVVWEKTQYF.

This CDR3 reads CASSEPGTSRRDTQYF. The CDR3 DNA follows: TGCGCCAGCAGTGAACCCGGGACATCAAGAAGAGATACGCAGTATTTT. The chain employs TRBV10-1 and TRBJ2-3; D is possibly TRBD1 (6 bases). The germline V and J ends were trimmed by 3 bases and 5 bases, with 18 bases remaining between them. Germline loops: CDR1 WNHNN, CDR2 SYGVQD (reference sequence). The CDR3 contains 16 residues.

This clone was seen only a few times. J is TRBJ1-1 and V is TRBV19; D is perhaps TRBD1 (6 bases). The V gene's germline CDR1 is LNHDA and CDR2 SQIVND (reference sequence). V lost 10 bases and J lost 8, with 20 bases in between. The CDR3 runs 13 residues. The CDR3 sequence is CATSFGGHGEAFF. As DNA, the CDR3 is TGTGCCACTTCCTTCGGGGGACATGGGGAAGCTTTCTTT.

This clone is a singleton in its sample. The chain is built from TRBV6-5 and TRBJ1-2; D is unresolved. Germline-derived CDR1 and CDR2 are MNHEY and SVGAGI. Trimming shortened V by 3 bases and J by 0 bases, and 5 bases separated the two germline ends. The CDR3 is 13 amino acids. CDR3 region: CASSYETNYGYTF. Here the CDR3 DNA reads TGTGCCAGCAGTTATGAAACTAACTATGGCTACACCTTC.

The rearrangement links TRBV9 to TRBJ1-2, with no clear D. This CDR3 contains 13 residues. Germline CDR1 reads SGDLS; CDR2 reads YYNGEE. V lost 0 bases and J lost 6, with 9 bases in between. The CDR3 loop reads CASSVGTQHGYTF. The CDR3 DNA is TGTGCCAGCAGCGTAGGGACGCAGCATGGCTACACCTTC.

The rearrangement links TRBV28 to TRBJ1-3; D gene ambiguous. Germline V gene lookup returns CDR1 MDHEN and CDR2 SYDVKM. The CDR3 is 13 amino acids. Trimming took off 5 bases at V and 3 bases at J, with 8 bases between the two ends. This chain's CDR3 is CASSRGDGNTIYF. CDR3 coding DNA: TGTGCCAGCAGTCGCGGGGATGGAAACACCATATATTTT.

The V call is TRBV19, the J call TRBJ2-1; 8 nucleotides match TRBD1. V lost 7 bases to trimming and J lost 8 bases; unmatched junction nucleotides: 13. Germline values: CDR1 LNHDA, CDR2 SQIVND (reference sequence). The CDR3 spans 15 residues. CDR3 DNA sequence: TGTGCCAGTATGCTCGGGACAGGTGGTAGGGATGAGCAGTTCTTC. Translating it yields CASMLGTGGRDEQFF.

The chain couples TRBV19 to TRBJ1-5, with TRBD1 matching 8 bases. V lost 2 bases and J lost 1; bases outside the gene matches: 7. Germline lookup yields CDR1 LNHDA and CDR2 SQIVND (reference sequence). The length of the CDR3 is 17 residues. The CDR3 loop is CASSIIQGAGSNQPQHF. In nucleotides, the CDR3 is TGTGCCAGTAGTATAATTCAGGGGGCAGGAAGCAATCAGCCCCAGCATTTT. The whole variable domain, filled in from reference TRBV19 and TRBJ1-5, reads DGGITQSPKYLFRKEGQNVTLSCEQNLNHDAMYWYRQDPGQGLRLIYYSQIVNDFQKGDIAEGYSVSREKKESFPLTVTSAQKNPTAFYLCASSIIQGAGSNQPQHFGDGTRLSIL.

CDR3 region: CASSRLAGLLYEQYF. In DNA form, the CDR3 reads TGTGCCAGCAGTCGACTAGCGGGCCTCCTCTACGAGCAGTACTTC. The chain employs TRBV2 and TRBJ2-7; 10 nucleotides agree with TRBD2. The CDR3 covers 15 residues. Trimming removed 5 bases from V and 3 bases from J; junction bases left unmatched: 7. CDR1 and CDR2 (germline): SNHLY, FYNNEI.

This clone appeared once. The chain joins TRBV6-5 to TRBJ2-1; D gene unclear. CDR1 and CDR2 from the germline V gene are MNHEY and SVGAGI. Trimming shortened V by 2 bases and J by 12 bases, and 17 bases separated the two germline ends. The CDR3 is 14 residues long. CDR3 protein: CASSYRASVQVQFF. In nucleotides, the CDR3 is TGTGCCAGCAGTTACAGGGCTAGTGTTCAGGTGCAGTTCTTC.

DNA for the CDR3: TGTGCCATCAGTGAGAACAGGGTACTGAACACTGAAGCTTTCTTT. Its translation: CAISENRVLNTEAFF. The rearrangement joins TRBV10-3 to TRBJ1-1; maybe TRBD1 (6 bases). The CDR3 loop spans 15 amino acids. V shed 2 bases and J shed 0 bases, with 10 bases lying between them. Germline V gives CDR1 ENHRY, CDR2 SYGVKD.

The chain has TRBV30 and TRBJ2-7; 8 nucleotides match TRBD1. The CDR3 extends over 14 amino acids. V lost 3 bases and J lost 6; bases outside the gene matches: 10. Germline V lookup: CDR1 GTSNPN, CDR2 SVGIG (reference sequence). The CDR3: CAWRQTGEGGEQYF. The CDR3 DNA sequence: TGTGCCTGGAGGCAGACAGGGGAAGGTGGCGAGCAGTACTTC.

This clone was recorded once. The chain joins TRBV5-6 to TRBJ2-2; D is possibly TRBD2 (6 bases). The germline V gene encodes CDR1 SGHDT and CDR2 YYEEEE. The length of the CDR3 is 16 residues. Trimming took 2 bases from V and 6 from J, leaving 17 bases between them. CDR3 loop: CASSFTLAPTAGELFF. CDR3 nucleotides: TGTGCCAGCAGCTTTACACTAGCCCCTACAGCCGGGGAGCTGTTTTTT.

V gene TRBV10-3 combines with J gene TRBJ1-5; D gene uncertain. V was pared by 0 bases and J by 7 bases, with 7 bases between. The CDR3 runs 13 residues. Germline values: CDR1 ENHRY, CDR2 SYGVKD. As DNA, the CDR3 is TGTGCCATCAGTGAGTCAGGTAGCCAGCCCCAGCATTTT. It is translated as CAISESGSQPQHF.